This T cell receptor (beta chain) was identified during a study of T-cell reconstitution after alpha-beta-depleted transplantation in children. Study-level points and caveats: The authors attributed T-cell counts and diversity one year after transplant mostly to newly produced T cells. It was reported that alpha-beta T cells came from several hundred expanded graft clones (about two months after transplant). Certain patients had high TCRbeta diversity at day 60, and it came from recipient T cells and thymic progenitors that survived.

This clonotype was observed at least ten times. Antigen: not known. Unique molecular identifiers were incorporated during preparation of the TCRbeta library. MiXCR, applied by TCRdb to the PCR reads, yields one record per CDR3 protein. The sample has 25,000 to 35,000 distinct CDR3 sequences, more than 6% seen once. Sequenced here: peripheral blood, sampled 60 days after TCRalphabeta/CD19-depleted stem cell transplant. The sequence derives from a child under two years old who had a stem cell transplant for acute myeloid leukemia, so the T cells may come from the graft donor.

CDR3 coding DNA: TGTGCCAGCAGCTTTTTGGGGAAACCCTACAATGAGCAGTTCTTC. This gives the protein CASSFLGKPYNEQFF. V is TRBV7-6 and J is TRBJ2-1; no clear D gene. V lost 3 bases, J lost 2 bases, and 11 bases lay in between. The CDR3 totals 15 residues. Germline V gene lookup returns CDR1 SGHVS and CDR2 FNYEAQ.